The T cell receptor (beta chain) described here comes from a study of lymphopenia after photon versus proton radiotherapy (dated by TCRdb to between 2018 and 2021). For the study in its entirety: The study compared the immunological effects of photon versus proton radiation therapy in patients with gastrointestinal tumors who developed high-grade lymphopenia. The 15 to 25 patients in the cohort had gastrointestinal tumors, were treated with either photon or proton therapy, and subsequently developed lymphopenia. The study was designed to characterize how the impact on the immune system differs between the two radiation modalities. Broader findings and caveats from the paper: After the lymphocyte count nadir, repertoires from photon-treated patients showed oligoclonal expansion, particularly of CD8+ Temra cells, and this expansion drove the decline in diversity. Across the cohort, an inverse correlation was found between a larger post-nadir drop in TCR diversity and overall survival time among patients who died. Relative stability during treatment was observed in proton-treated patients, whereas loss of naive T cells and TCR diversity and gain of effector/memory populations were observed in photon-treated patients. The survival association was examined only in patients who died, and the authors described better survival with proton therapy as a possibility, not as a demonstrated result.

The CDR3 goes from the cysteine to the phenylalanine over 12 residues. The CDR3 DNA has 36 bases and is translated from base 1. V is clipped by 2 bases and J by 2 bases, and the sequence between their germline boundaries is 3 bases long. According to the germline V gene, CDR1 reads SNHLY and CDR2 reads FYNNEI. Of note for this clone: Its antigen remains unidentified. The sample holds no much larger clone one base away, and base qualities are not on file.

Preparation of the library involved the immunoSEQ multiplex PCR assay. T cell repertoires were profiled by deep sequencing of rearranged TCR beta loci, alongside multiparametric flow cytometry. Held by TCRdb, this immuneACCESS table contains in-frame sequences only and omits some clones. Under half of the omission traces to an unresolved V gene where checked; the cause of the rest is unknown. The sample data list 15,000 or so clones, and 75% to 85% of these were observed just once. 20% to 25% of the sample rests with the top ten. This TCR was recovered from a man between 65 and 79 years old with pancreatic cancer. The rearranged chain carries TRBV2 and TRBJ1-2; no D gene is confidently identified. This material consisted of peripheral blood, taken from a patient treated with proton-based radiotherapy. The nucleotide sequence reads as follows: TGTGCCAGCAGTGAACGAAACTATGGCTACACCTTC. This sequence encodes CASSERNYGYTF. Beyond the CDR3, the reference TRBV2 and TRBJ1-2 genes provide the residues; the full variable domain reads: EPEVTQTPSHQVTQMGQEVILRCVPISNHLYFYWYRQILGQKVEFLVSFYNNEISEKSEIFDDQFSVERPDGSNFTLKIRSTKLEDSAMYFCASSERNYGYTFGSGTRLTVV.